The rows below give T cell receptor beta chains drawn from one sample of a study of cytomegalovirus exposure and HLA in healthy donors. The data were produced by immunoSEQ multiplex PCR, yet TCRdb's version contains in-frame clones alone and is incomplete. The data show approximately 110,000 clones, about 80% seen once. What was sequenced was PBMCs. These receptors originate from a woman in her 50s in good health and CMV-seropositive. Each CDR3 is given without its conserved first and last residue.

TRBV5-6	TRBJ2-7	ASREQGAAYEQY
TRBV27	TRBJ1-1	ASSLSRGLNTEAF
TRBV7-9	TRBJ2-7	SSSRDPYEQY
TRBV18	TRBJ1-5	ASSSGGRNDQPQH
TRBV7-2	TRBJ1-2	ASSLGQGYGYT
TRBV27	TRBJ2-1	ASSVRQTGTGLNEQF
TRBV9	TRBJ2-1	ASSVGTSGLKSEQF
TRBV7-2	TRBJ2-7	ASTLTSGTNEQY
TRBV4-3	TRBJ2-7	ASSQSSGRGAYEQY
TRBV5-1	TRBJ2-5	ASSPGFQETQY
TRBV27	TRBJ2-2	ASSLLGQGAGELF
TRBV4-2	TRBJ2-5	ASGPGGSWETQY
TRBV7-6	TRBJ1-3	ASSGDRGSGNTIY
TRBV7-2	TRBJ2-3	ASSADGLAGVDTQY
TRBV7-9	TRBJ2-1	ASSLSGGGLGGEQF
TRBV2	TRBJ2-5	ASSVREGVETQY
TRBV7-2	TRBJ1-6	ASSLTFLGGGGSGSPLH
TRBV6-5	TRBJ2-7	ASSYTGQGGDEQY
TRBV7-6	TRBJ2-7	ASGGADFYEQY
TRBV7-9	TRBJ1-3	ASRTTGPGNTIY
TRBV6-5	TRBJ1-1	ASSYSGTGDTEAF
TRBV5-4	TRBJ2-1	ASSIGLVGNEQF
TRBV7-3	TRBJ2-2	ASSFFGVGTGELF
TRBV27	TRBJ2-7	ASSRGVSYEQY
TRBV11-3	TRBJ2-1	ASSPYRDSSYNEQF
TRBV11-2	TRBJ2-6	ASGRASEAGANVLT
TRBV11-2	TRBJ2-2	ASSRTRYTGELF
TRBV5-6	TRBJ2-3	ASSLTAASTDTQY
TRBV28	TRBJ1-4	ASRTGGSEKLF